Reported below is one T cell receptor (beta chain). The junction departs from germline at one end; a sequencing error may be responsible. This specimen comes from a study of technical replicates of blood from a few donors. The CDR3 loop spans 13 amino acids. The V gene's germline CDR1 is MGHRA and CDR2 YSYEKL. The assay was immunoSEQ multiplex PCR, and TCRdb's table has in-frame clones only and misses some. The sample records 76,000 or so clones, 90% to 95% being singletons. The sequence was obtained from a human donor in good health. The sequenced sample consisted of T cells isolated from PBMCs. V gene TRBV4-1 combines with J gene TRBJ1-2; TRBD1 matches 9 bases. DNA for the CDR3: TGCGCCAGCAGCCTTACCTCCGCGACAGGGGGTTTTTTC. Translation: CASSLTSATGGFF.